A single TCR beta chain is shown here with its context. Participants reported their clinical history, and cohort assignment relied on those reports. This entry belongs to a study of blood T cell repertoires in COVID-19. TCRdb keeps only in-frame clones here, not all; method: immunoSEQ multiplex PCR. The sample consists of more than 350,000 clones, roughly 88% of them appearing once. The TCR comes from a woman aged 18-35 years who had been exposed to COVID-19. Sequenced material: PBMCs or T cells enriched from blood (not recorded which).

This CDR3 reads CASSFGLAENEQFF. The CDR3, as DNA: TGTGCCAGCAGCTTCGGACTAGCGGAGAATGAGCAGTTCTTC. V usage is TRBV9 and J usage is TRBJ2-1; 10 bases match TRBD2. Germline V lookup: CDR1 SGDLS, CDR2 YYNGEE. This CDR3 contains 14 residues. The V segment lost 4 bases and the J segment 7 bases; nucleotides outside the gene matches: 5. The variable domain in full, completed from reference TRBV9 and TRBJ2-1, reads DSGVTQTPKHLITATGQRVTLRCSPRSGDLSVYWYQQSLDQGLQFLIQYYNGEERAKGNILERFSAQQFPDLHSELNLSSLELGDSALYFCASSFGLAENEQFFGPGTRLTVL.